The source of this TCR beta chain is a study of T-cell reconstitution after alpha-beta-depleted transplantation in children. General study points: Roughly two months post-transplant, alpha-beta T cells reportedly originated from several hundred graft clones that had expanded. Among T cells one year after transplant, newly produced cells accounted for most counts and diversity.

The CDR3 spans 13 residues. Points on this clonotype: Its specificity is not known.

A TCRbeta library incorporating unique molecular identifiers was prepared. One entry per CDR3 protein results from TCRdb running MiXCR on the PCR reads. The sample gives about 460,000 distinct CDR3 sequences, about 10% of which show up once; 14% is in the top ten. The sequenced sample was PBMCs, mostly from graft donor cells, obtained 180 days after TCRalphabeta/CD19-depleted stem cell transplant. The chain is built from TRBV6-7 and TRBJ2-7; maybe TRBD2 (6 bases). TRBV6-7 is assigned to the ORF class and has an uncertain function. The receptor was isolated from a female patient aged 2 to 10 who had a stem cell transplant for aplastic anemia, so the T cells may come from the graft donor. The CDR3 loop is CACSFTHGGEQYV. The DNA for the CDR3 is TGTGCCTGCAGTTTTACCCACGGGGGCGAGCAGTACGTC.